The 25 T cell receptor beta chains below come from one sample, sequenced in a study of a mutant IDH1 vaccine in newly diagnosed glioma. Indicated time point: week 23, last vaccination. Doses of 300 ug of mutant IDH1 20-mer peptide were given with topical imiquimod. These receptors' targets are unknown. TCRdb's copy holds only in-frame clones and misses some; the assay was immunoSEQ multiplex PCR. The sample has about 86,000 clones, about 82% seen once. The sample was PBMCs, taken from a glioma patient whose treatment included an IDH1 peptide vaccine. These TCRs come from a young man with glioma. Some clones in this sample may be carry-over from other donors' samples.

This chain connects TRBV5-1 to TRBJ2-3; no reliable D call. In germline, CDR1 is SGHRS, CDR2 YFSETQ. The V gene lost 2 bases and the J gene lost 0 bases, with 7 bases spanning the gap. The length of the CDR3 is 14 residues. CDR3 sequence: CASSFGPSTDTQYF. As DNA, the CDR3 is TGCGCCAGCAGCTTCGGCCCGAGCACAGATACGCAGTATTTT.

V usage is TRBV6-6 and J usage is TRBJ1-2, with D maybe TRBD1 (6 bases). CDR1 is MNHNY and CDR2 is SVGAGI in the germline V gene (reference sequence). The CDR3 is 16 amino acids. V lost 2 bases and J lost 2, with 15 bases in between. DNA for the CDR3: TGTGCCAGCAGTTACGACCGCAGGGGCTTCAACTATGGCTACACCTTC. Protein: CASSYDRRGFNYGYTF.

The chain recombines TRBV6-1 with TRBJ2-1; D perhaps matches TRBD1 (5 bases). V was pared by 1 base and J by 10 bases, with 14 bases between. Germline CDR1 MNHNS, CDR2 SASEGT. The CDR3 loop spans 14 amino acids. The CDR3 DNA is TGTGCCAGCAGTGAAGGTTCAGGGCTGGGAGAGCAGTTCTTC. This gives the protein CASSEGSGLGEQFF.

This clone was observed a single time. V is TRBV29-1 and J is TRBJ2-5, with D perhaps given as TRBD1 or TRBD2 (5 bases each). Germline V CDR1 and CDR2: SQVTM, ANQGSEA. This CDR3 spans 14 amino acids. The ends were cut back, 4 bases at V and 4 bases at J, with 16 bases in the middle. CDR3 sequence (DNA): TGCAGCGTTGGGGTCGTGGGGACGAGAGAGACCCAGTACTTC. It translates to CSVGVVGTRETQYF.

CDR3 nucleotides: TGTGCCAGCAGTGCTTTAGCGGGGGTGCGCTATGAGCAGTTCTTC. This codes for CASSALAGVRYEQFF. The chain employs TRBV25-1 and TRBJ2-1, with 9 bases matching TRBD2. This CDR3 region has 15 residues. V lost 4 bases to trimming and J lost 8 bases; unmatched junction nucleotides: 9. The germline CDR1 and CDR2 sequences are MGHDK and SYGVNS.

This chain links TRBV5-1 with TRBJ1-4, with D perhaps TRBD1 (5 bases). The CDR3 sequence is 17 residues long. Germline CDR1 reads SGHRS; CDR2 reads YFSETQ. V shed 2 bases and J shed 3 bases, with 17 bases lying between them. CDR3 sequence reads: CASSFRDPRQSNEKLFF. The CDR3, as DNA: TGCGCCAGCAGCTTTCGGGACCCACGGCAATCTAATGAAAAACTGTTTTTT.

The chain employs TRBV15 and TRBJ2-4; D perhaps matches TRBD1 (6 bases). V was cut by 0 bases and J by 7 bases, with 13 bases left in between. The CDR3 sequence is 15 residues long. Germline CDR1 reads LNHNV; CDR2 reads YYDKDF (reference sequence). CDR3 sequence (DNA): TGTGCCACCAGCAGAGACTTAGCGACAGGCAACATTCAGTACTTC. Amino acids: CATSRDLATGNIQYF.

The chain has TRBV7-9 and TRBJ1-2; weak D call: TRBD1 (5 bases). The germline CDR1 and CDR2 sequences are SEHNR and FQNEAQ (reference sequence). V was clipped by 1 base and J by 7 bases, with 10 bases between them. The CDR3 is made up of 13 amino acids. CDR3: CASSLGQGGGYTF. CDR3 nucleotides: TGTGCCAGCAGCTTAGGGCAGGGTGGTGGCTACACCTTC.

The J gene is TRBJ2-7, the V gene TRBV6-1; TRBD2 might be the D (5 bases). The CDR3 contains 15 residues. Trimming removed 4 bases at V and 0 bases at J, with 13 bases between. Germline lookup yields CDR1 MNHNS and CDR2 SASEGT. The CDR3 DNA reads TGTGCCAGCAGTGTCTTACCGGGAAGCTCCTACGAGCAGTACTTC. It yields the protein CASSVLPGSSYEQYF.

The chain employs TRBV4-1 and TRBJ2-1; TRBD2 agrees at 9 bases. The trim removed 5 bases at V and 6 bases at J, leaving 17 bases unmatched. Germline V CDR1 and CDR2: MGHRA, YSYEKL. The CDR3 totals 18 residues. For the CDR3, the DNA is TGCGCCAGCAGCTCGCTCCCGGTGGCGGGAGGGTTCCGCAATGAGCAGTTCTTC. Protein product: CASSSLPVAGGFRNEQFF.

This chain joins TRBV2 and TRBJ2-7, with D hard to call. V lost 3 bases, J lost 3 bases, and 3 bases lay in between. The CDR3 covers 11 residues. In germline, CDR1 is SNHLY, CDR2 FYNNEI. CDR3 nucleotide sequence: TGTGCCAGCAGTGAGGGCTACGAGCAGTACTTC. It codes for CASSEGYEQYF.

This rearrangement joins TRBV19 to TRBJ2-7, with D perhaps TRBD1 (6 bases). The CDR3 has 13 amino acids. Trimming stripped 10 bases from V and 3 bases from J, with 16 bases between. Germline V gives CDR1 LNHDA, CDR2 SQIVND (reference sequence). The CDR3 DNA follows: TGTGCCACCAACTACAGGGTTGGCTACGAGCAGTACTTC. Protein: CATNYRVGYEQYF. The variable domain in full, with the rest retrieved from reference TRBV19 and TRBJ2-7, is DGGITQSPKYLFRKEGQNVTLSCEQNLNHDAMYWYRQDPGQGLRLIYYSQIVNDFQKGDIAEGYSVSREKKESFPLTVTSAQKNPTAFYLCATNYRVGYEQYFGPGTRLTVT.

The V and J genes are TRBV4-3 and TRBJ1-1; a weak D match, TRBD1 (5 bases). V was clipped by 0 bases and J by 8 bases, with 13 bases between them. The CDR3 spans 14 residues. Germline CDR1 is LGHNA and CDR2 is YSLEER. CDR3 amino acids: CASSQEGGDEEAFF. In DNA form, the CDR3 reads TGCGCCAGCAGCCAAGAGGGGGGAGATGAAGAAGCTTTCTTT.

This chain connects TRBV7-3 to TRBJ2-2, with 10 bases that match TRBD2. Germline V gives CDR1 SGHTA, CDR2 FQGTGA. J lost 1 base, V lost 10 bases, and 3 bases had no gene match. This CDR3 contains 14 residues. The CDR3 region has the DNA TGTGCCACTCGACTAGCGGGGAACACCGGGGAGCTGTTTTTT. This sequence encodes CATRLAGNTGELFF. Together with reference TRBV7-3 and TRBJ2-2, the CDR3 gives the full variable domain: GAGVSQTPSNKVTEKGKYVELRCDPISGHTALYWYRQSLGQGPEFLIYFQGTGAADDSGLPNDRFFAVRPEGSVSTLKIQRTERGDSAVYLCATRLAGNTGELFFGEGSRLTVL.

V usage is TRBV19 and J usage is TRBJ2-3; 9 bases match TRBD2. This CDR3 has 19 residues. Germline V lookup: CDR1 LNHDA, CDR2 SQIVND (reference sequence). V trimming: 3 bases; J trimming: 1 base; junction bases outside the gene matches: 14. The CDR3 DNA is TGTGCCAGTAGTATTCAGGTTAGCGGGGGCCGATCCGGCACAGATACGCAGTATTTT. It yields the protein CASSIQVSGGRSGTDTQYF.

The chain employs TRBV27 and TRBJ1-1; no reliable D call. The CDR3 is 14 residues long. CDR1 and CDR2 from the germline V gene are MNHEY and SMNVEV (reference sequence). The germline V and J ends were trimmed by 7 bases and 4 bases, with 16 bases remaining between them. Written as DNA, the CDR3 is TGTGCCAGCATCGGACGGGCAGGTCTCACTGAAGCTTTCTTT. It translates to CASIGRAGLTEAFF.

The chain joins TRBV9 to TRBJ2-1; possibly TRBD2 for D (6 bases). This CDR3 is built from 16 residues. Trimming removed 3 bases at V and 0 bases at J, with 13 bases between. Germline lookup yields CDR1 SGDLS and CDR2 YYNGEE. The CDR3 is CASSAVAVSSYNEQFF. In DNA, the CDR3 is TGTGCCAGCAGCGCCGTAGCGGTAAGCTCCTACAATGAGCAGTTCTTC.

The gene calls are TRBV6-4 and TRBJ1-2; 10 bases align to TRBD1. Germline loops: CDR1 MRHNA, CDR2 SNTAGT. The CDR3 has 13 residues. V lost 6 bases to trimming and J lost 7 bases; unmatched junction nucleotides: 5. The CDR3 spells CASRPGTGVGYTF. The CDR3 region has the DNA TGTGCCAGCAGGCCCGGGACAGGGGTTGGCTACACCTTC.

V and J are TRBV7-6 and TRBJ1-4; D might be TRBD1 (6 bases). Trimming took 1 base from V and 3 from J, leaving 9 bases between them. The CDR3 loop spans 15 amino acids. The germline CDR1 and CDR2 sequences are SGHVS and FNYEAQ. The CDR3, as DNA: TGTGCCAGCAGCTTAGAGAGGGGGGCTAATGAAAAACTGTTTTTT. Its translation: CASSLERGANEKLFF.

In nucleotides, the CDR3 is TGCGCCAGCAGCCCCGGAGCGGTAGATAATGAAAAACTGTTTTTT. This encodes CASSPGAVDNEKLFF. The chain joins TRBV5-1 to TRBJ1-4; D remains ambiguous. This CDR3 is built from 15 residues. V lost 4 bases and J lost 4, with 14 bases in between. Germline V lookup: CDR1 SGHRS, CDR2 YFSETQ. The variable domain in full, completed from reference TRBV5-1 and TRBJ1-4, reads KAGVTQTPRYLIKTRGQQVTLSCSPISGHRSVSWYQQTPGQGLQFLFEYFSETQRNKGNFPGRFSGRQFSNSRSEMNVSTLELGDSALYLCASSPGAVDNEKLFFGSGTQLSVL.

This chain uses TRBV4-1 with TRBJ2-1, with unresolved D. The CDR3 totals 15 residues. V dropped 3 bases and J dropped 3 bases, with 12 bases sitting between them. CDR1 is MGHRA, CDR2 YSYEKL, per germline. As DNA, the CDR3 is TGCGCCAGCAGCCAGACATCGGGTCTCTACAATGAGCAGTTCTTC. Amino acids: CASSQTSGLYNEQFF.

The chain has TRBV4-1 and TRBJ2-5; TRBD1 aligns across 7 bases. Germline lookup yields CDR1 MGHRA and CDR2 YSYEKL. The CDR3 sequence is 16 residues long. Trimming at V came to 4 bases and at J to 11 bases, leaving 19 bases not matched to a gene. CDR3 in amino acids: CASSREGTAIPLEQYF. As DNA, the CDR3 is TGCGCCAGCAGCCGAGAAGGGACAGCTATTCCCCTGGAGCAGTACTTC.

This clone has just one count. The V gene is TRBV9, the J gene TRBJ1-2; D uncertain. From germline, CDR1 is SGDLS and CDR2 YYNGEE. Between the trimmed V and J ends, which lost 1 base and 8 bases, there was a span of 18 bases. This CDR3 is built from 15 residues. The CDR3 loop is CASSVSSPTPLGYTF. In nucleotides, the CDR3 is TGTGCCAGCAGCGTATCCAGTCCGACCCCTCTGGGCTACACCTTC.

The J gene is TRBJ2-1, the V gene TRBV9; D may be TRBD2 (6 bases). This CDR3 comprises 16 residues. Germline CDR1 and CDR2: SGDLS and YYNGEE. With 3 bases removed from V and 8 bases from J, the gap between germline ends came to 21 bases. CDR3 nucleotide sequence: TGTGCCAGCAGCGCTCTAGCGTCGGGATCCGAGTATGAGCAGTTCTTC. The encoded protein is CASSALASGSEYEQFF.

V usage is TRBV28 and J usage is TRBJ2-7; D possibly matches TRBD1 or TRBD2 (5 bases each). The CDR3 runs 14 residues. V lost 6 bases to trimming and J lost 8 bases, with 20 bases between them. Looked up from germline, CDR1 is MDHEN and CDR2 is SYDVKM. CDR3 bases: TGTGCCAGCAGACCGGCCGGGGACCTCTCAAAGCAGTACTTC. It is translated as CASRPAGDLSKQYF. Drawing the rest from reference TRBV28 and TRBJ2-7, the complete variable domain is DVKVTQSSRYLVKRTGEKVFLECVQDMDHENMFWYRQDPGLGLRLIYFSYDVKMKEKGDIPEGYSVSREKKERFSLILESASTNQTSMYLCASRPAGDLSKQYFGPGTRLTVT.